The 6 T cell receptor beta chains below were found in one sample sequenced in a study of radiotherapy plus CTLA-4 blockade in lung cancer. Method: immunoSEQ multiplex PCR; TCRdb's copy keeps in-frame clones and lacks some. Found here are 85,000 to 90,000 clones, approximately 79% of them singletons; the top ten hold over 12%. The source material was peripheral blood, sampled from a patient treated with radiotherapy plus ipilimumab. These TCRs come from a human donor with non-small cell lung cancer that progressed on radiotherapy plus ipilimumab.

CDR3 DNA: TGTGCCAGTAGTAAAGAGGTTTTCTATGGCTACACCTTC. It codes for CASSKEVFYGYTF. V and J are TRBV19 and TRBJ1-2; D unclear. Germline V gene data show CDR1 as LNHDA and CDR2 as SQIVND (reference sequence). The germline V and J ends were trimmed by 4 bases and 4 bases, with 10 bases remaining between them. CDR3 size: 13 residues.

The CDR3 DNA sequence: TGTGCCAGCAGCCAATTTGGCCCAGATACGCAGTATTTT. Amino acids: CASSQFGPDTQYF. This rearrangement joins TRBV14 to TRBJ2-3; D unresolved. Germline V CDR1 and CDR2: SGHDN, FVKESK. The CDR3 consists of 13 residues. Trimming cost V 2 bases and J 4 bases, with 7 bases left between them.

The chain joins TRBV7-3 to TRBJ1-1; TRBD1 matches 8 bases. The CDR3 totals 14 residues. The V gene's germline CDR1 is SGHTA and CDR2 FQGTGA. V dropped 5 bases and J dropped 1; count of bases not matched to a gene: 3. Here the CDR3 reads CASSPDRANTEAFF. The CDR3 nucleotides read TGTGCCAGCAGCCCGGACAGGGCGAACACTGAAGCTTTCTTT.

This clone was counted only a few times. The gene calls are TRBV7-9 and TRBJ2-7; D ambiguous. Germline CDR1 SEHNR, CDR2 FQNEAQ (reference sequence). The ends were cut back, 1 base at V and 7 bases at J, with 8 bases in the middle. The CDR3 contains 12 residues. CDR3 sequence reads: CASSLVDGEQYF. In nucleotides, the CDR3 is TGTGCCAGCAGCTTAGTAGACGGGGAGCAGTACTTC.

Only one count was recorded for this clone. The chain has TRBV28 and TRBJ2-3; 14 positions agree with TRBD2. Germline V gene lookup returns CDR1 MDHEN and CDR2 SYDVKM. The CDR3 extends over 16 amino acids. Unmatched junction bases numbered 6, after V lost 6 bases and J lost 4 bases. The CDR3 nucleotides are TGTGCCAGCAGCCCGACTAGCGGGAGGGGTTCAGATACGCAGTATTTT. Translating it yields CASSPTSGRGSDTQYF. Full variable domain (outside the CDR3, taken from reference TRBV28 and TRBJ2-3): DVKVTQSSRYLVKRTGEKVFLECVQDMDHENMFWYRQDPGLGLRLIYFSYDVKMKEKGDIPEGYSVSREKKERFSLILESASTNQTSMYLCASSPTSGRGSDTQYFGPGTRLTVL.

In the case of this clone: Mismatch with germline at one junction end may stem from a read error. The chain is built from TRBV9 and TRBJ2-2; D is possibly TRBD2 (6 bases). Per the germline V gene, CDR1 is SGDLS and CDR2 is YYNGEE. The CDR3 is 16 amino acids. The CDR3 spells CASGVGGRLNTGELFF. As DNA, the CDR3 is TGTGCCAGCGGCGTAGGAGGGAGATTGAACACCGGGGAGCTGTTTTTT.